This TCR beta chain was profiled in a study of T cell changes during pregnancy in multiple sclerosis. Clones were read by immunoSEQ multiplex PCR, and TCRdb kept only the in-frame ones, dropping some. This table has some 97,000 clones, about 92% appearing once. A note on this clone: The same CDR3 arises from other DNA sequences in this sample as well.

Sequencing used peripheral blood, obtained in the second trimester of pregnancy. This sequence was found in a female donor with multiple sclerosis, enrolled in a pregnancy study.

In DNA form, the CDR3 reads TGTGCCAGCAGTTTACAGGGGGCTAACTACGAGCAGTACTTC. This codes for CASSLQGANYEQYF. The chain employs TRBV27 and TRBJ2-7, with TRBD1 identical over 8 bases. CDR3 length: 14 residues. Germline CDR1 reads MNHEY; CDR2 reads SMNVEV (reference sequence). The junction had 3 bases not matched to a gene; V was cut back by 2 bases and J by 3 bases.